This record covers a single T cell receptor beta chain. Its antigen is currently not known. No qualities accompany the bases; no much larger clone lies one base away. The meaning of the sample's time point label: baseline before first vaccination. Samples from vaccinated people were obtained from the UK trials COV001 and COV002, which included a single-blind randomized controlled phase 2/3 trial of AZD1222 (ChAdOx1 nCoV-19) in healthy adults. Trial participant PBMC samples were collected at day 0 and day 28 after the second dose for TCRbeta chain sequencing. The CDR3 regions of human TCRbeta chains were subjected to immunosequencing. The authors processed their data as follows. Repertoire TCRs were matched against a reference library of SARS-CoV-2-specific TCRs generated with the MIRA antigen-specificity platform. Breadth was defined as the fraction of unique TCRs that were SARS-CoV-2-associated, and depth was defined as the fraction of total T cells that were SARS-CoV-2-associated. Using the MIRA data, each spike-specific TCR was mapped to the spike region that the TCR reacts to and placed in a CD4 or CD8 class. Log10-transformed breadth and depth values were compared by one-way ANOVA with Sidak's multiple comparisons tests. Not all clones reach the TCRdb copy of this immuneACCESS table, which keeps in-frame sequences only. Checked studies attribute under half of the gap to unresolved V genes and leave the rest unexplained. V and J calls and clone size come straight from that table; D and trimming were deduced from the DNA. The sample yields roughly 190,000 clones; 85% to 95% were counted once. The ten largest clones capture 3.9% of the sample.

These data belong to a study of T cell responses to AZD1222 COVID-19 vaccine (dated by TCRdb to the early 2020s). Background for the entire study: AZD1222 recipients given second doses at about 4 weeks or at about 12 weeks were pooled, since spike-specific TCR depth and breadth were not found to differ between the two schedules. TCR sequencing was performed for approximately 240 trial participants, of whom some 200 were given two doses of AZD1222 and around 25 were given two doses of MenACWY control vaccine. Trial participants were enrolled into age subgroups of 18-55, 56-69 and 70-plus years, which contained 148, 28 and 57 TCR-sequenced participants, respectively. What the research found in general, with its limitations: CD4 TCRs associated with the vaccine covered the entire spike protein, and the dominant responses were in regions 160-218 and 743-854. Reportedly, close to half of the unique spike-specific TCRs recognized epitopes lying outside the regions that are mutated in the B.1.351 and B.1.1.7 variants. Because no day 14 peak-response samples were available, repertoires were characterized only after the peak T cell response. Most participants were white British and females outnumbered males, and the authors suggested that clonal diversity may have been underestimated. Spike-specific TCR breadth and depth rose significantly after two AZD1222 doses compared with day 0 and with MenACWY recipients. The 56-69-year group was small, and its depth increase did not reach significance, likely because of low power. Only five or six AZD1222 recipients were SARS-CoV-2 seropositive at baseline, limiting conclusions about previously exposed vaccinees.

The germline V gene (reference sequence) gives CDR1 as MNHEY and CDR2 as SMNVEV. V and J are trimmed by 8 bases and 9 bases, and the gene matches miss 10 bases of the junction. Measured from the cysteine to the phenylalanine, the CDR3 is 13 residues long. The entry retains the CDR3 DNA only, 39 bases that are in frame from base 1. The receptor's source is an adult in good health. Here the chain combines TRBV27 and TRBJ1-5; 7 bases in the junction line up with TRBD1. The material sequenced was peripheral blood, taken on day 0 of AZD1222 vaccination. For the CDR3, the sequence is CASQAGGRLPQHF. In nucleotides, the sequence is TGTGCCAGCCAAGCAGGGGGACGTTTGCCCCAGCATTTT.